The rows below give T cell receptor beta chains drawn from one sample of a study of blood T cell repertoires in COVID-19. Sequencing used immunoSEQ multiplex PCR; TCRdb keeps in-frame clones, though not all of them. This table has 18,000 or so clones, 70% to 90% appearing once. Sample: peripheral blood. Receptors originate from a man aged 40-50 years with active COVID-19. Each CDR3 is given without its conserved first and last residue.

TRBV24-1	ATSDLTGNGYT
TRBV9	ASSAGTSAKREQETQY
TRBV9	ASSFTSGGRYEQY
TRBV5-4	ASSLGWGEDVQY
TRBV30	ACTDTLSYEQY
TRBV18	ASSPRLDGRADTQY
TRBV7-9	ASSFDRGEKLF
TRBV14	ASSAGGVPYEQY
TRBV18	ASSPGGPEAF
TRBV19	ASSIRGTSGYNEQF
TRBV18	ASSQGTQETQY
TRBV30	AWETGIGANVLT
TRBV19	ASSMVDRPGYGYT
TRBV5-1	ASSLSQSYEQY
TRBV30	AWIRKRDLRNEQF
TRBV18	ASSPPGQGLYEQY
TRBV29-1	SVEGGFLDREYEQF
TRBV25-1	ASSLPGQGAETQY
TRBV30	AWSVGDRAVEQY
TRBV19	ASSMLAWSSYNEQF
TRBV4-1	ASSQVDMGLSYNEQF
TRBV9	ASSVAWRQGKAGANVLT
TRBV10-3	AINSAGGNQPQH
TRBV7-3	ASSPRGEGASGANVLT
TRBV27	ASSPPPGQDFTDTQY
TRBV10-1	ASTIYSGSEPLGTGELF
TRBV30	AWSMRVHGELF
TRBV7-2	ASSFSGNEKLF
TRBV10-2	ASSAGGTDTQY
TRBV20-1	SARETGPQH
TRBV9	ASSGKGYLNTEAF
TRBV7-9	ASSYPGYRAKNIQY
TRBV7-7	ASSSGQGYNEQF
TRBV5-1	ASSSRPRDSYNEQF
TRBV13	ASSTETSGGYNEQF
TRBV7-9	ASSRDRRNSPLH